What follows are 29 T cell receptor beta chains derived from one specimen sequenced in a study of response to subunit inactivated influenza vaccine. Using its own MiXCR run on the RT-PCR reads, TCRdb lists one record per CDR3 protein. The profile shows 530,000 or so distinct CDR3 sequences, about 25% of them singletons. The material was CD4+ T cells sorted from PBMCs, obtained approximately 5 days after vaccination. The receptor set was obtained from a man aged 50 or older who received an inactivated influenza vaccine.

This clonotype occurred a few times. The chain couples TRBV5-1 to TRBJ1-1; D remains ambiguous. Germline V gene lookup returns CDR1 SGHRS and CDR2 YFSETQ. This CDR3 region has 15 residues. The germline V and J ends were trimmed by 6 bases and 0 bases, with 15 bases remaining between them. In DNA form, the CDR3 reads TGCGCCAGCAAGCCTTTAGGAGGGCTGAACACTGAAGCTTTCTTT. Translation gives CASKPLGGLNTEAFF.

This sequence joins TRBV7-9 and TRBJ2-1; D is possibly TRBD1 (6 bases). The germline V gene encodes CDR1 SEHNR and CDR2 FQNEAQ (reference sequence). Trimming left V 5 bases short and J 6 bases short, with 14 bases between. The CDR3 totals 14 residues. CDR3 residues: CASSHRDKGNEQFF. The DNA of the CDR3 is TGTGCCAGCAGCCACCGGGACAAAGGCAATGAGCAGTTCTTC.

There are a few counts of this clonotype. This chain connects TRBV4-2 to TRBJ2-1; 11 bases line up with TRBD2. The V segment lost 1 base and the J segment 9 bases; nucleotides outside the gene matches: 5. Germline V gene data show CDR1 as LGHNA and CDR2 as YNFKEQ. The CDR3 runs 15 residues. This CDR3 is CASSQVTSGSGEQFF. For the CDR3, the DNA is TGTGCCAGCAGCCAAGTTACTAGCGGGAGTGGTGAGCAGTTCTTC.

The table lists this clonotype with a few counts. The chain carries TRBV12-3 or TRBV12-4 and TRBJ1-1, with D possibly TRBD1 on 6 matching bases. The V end was cut by 3 bases, the J end by 5 bases, with 13 bases between. CDR3 size: 14 residues. The CDR3: CASSFRQGTTEAFF. The CDR3 bases are TGTGCCAGCAGTTTCCGGCAGGGGACGACTGAAGCTTTCTTT.

The sample holds one count of this clonotype. The chain joins TRBV7-9 to TRBJ2-7; 7 bases align to TRBD1. This CDR3 spans 14 amino acids. The junction had 6 bases not matched to a gene; V was cut back by 5 bases and J by 2 bases. CDR1 and CDR2 (germline): SEHNR, FQNEAQ (reference sequence). CDR3 sequence: CASSQGQRPYEQYF. CDR3 DNA: TGTGCCAGCAGCCAGGGACAGAGACCCTACGAGCAGTACTTC.

The chain joins TRBV7-9 to TRBJ1-2, with D possibly TRBD1 on 6 matching bases. Germline loops: CDR1 SEHNR, CDR2 FQNEAQ (reference sequence). There are 14 residues in the CDR3. Trimming stripped 1 base from V and 7 bases from J, with 13 bases between. The CDR3 loop reads CASSLVRGALGYTF. Here the CDR3 DNA reads TGTGCCAGCAGCTTAGTACGGGGGGCGCTTGGCTACACCTTC.

This clonotype has more than one count but fewer than ten. This rearrangement joins TRBV10-3 to TRBJ1-2; TRBD1 matches 7 bases. This CDR3 spans 14 amino acids. The germline V gene has CDR1 ENHRY and CDR2 SYGVKD. V lost 6 bases and J lost 6; bases outside the gene matches: 10. CDR3 DNA sequence: TGTGCCATCAGGACGACAGGGCTTCAGGATGGCTACACCTTC. This encodes CAIRTTGLQDGYTF.

This clonotype was observed a few times. The chain employs TRBV12-3 or TRBV12-4 and TRBJ2-4, with D possibly being TRBD1 or TRBD2 (5 bases each). Trimming took 3 bases from V and 4 from J, leaving 13 bases between them. This CDR3 comprises 15 residues. The CDR3 region is CASSLGVLEKNIQYF. For the CDR3, the DNA is TGTGCCAGCAGTTTGGGGGTATTGGAGAAAAACATTCAGTACTTC.

The V call is TRBV4-3, the J call TRBJ2-1; no firm D call. Germline V gene lookup returns CDR1 LGHNA and CDR2 YSLEER. With 0 bases removed from V and 8 bases from J, the gap between germline ends came to 14 bases. The length of the CDR3 is 15 residues. The CDR3 DNA follows: TGCGCCAGCAGCCAAGATTTCACCTCGAGCGATGAGCAGTTCTTC. It is translated as CASSQDFTSSDEQFF.

This clonotype showed up just a few times. J is TRBJ1-1 and V is TRBV12-3 or TRBV12-4; D might be TRBD1 (5 bases). The CDR3 spans 14 residues. V shed 6 bases and J shed 1 base, with 12 bases lying between them. CDR3 sequence reads: CASSVGAENTEAFF. The CDR3 region has the DNA TGTGCCAGCAGCGTAGGGGCGGAGAACACTGAAGCTTTCTTT.

The gene calls are TRBV5-4 and TRBJ2-3; a weak D match, TRBD2 (6 bases). The CDR3 is made up of 13 amino acids. Germline CDR1 is SGHNT and CDR2 is YYREEE (reference sequence). Trimming stripped 6 bases from V and 6 bases from J, with 14 bases between. The CDR3 DNA reads as TGTGCCAGCACTCTGACGGGGGAGGATACGCAGTATTTT. Translation gives CASTLTGEDTQYF.

This clonotype has a single count. This chain links TRBV18 with TRBJ2-1; 10 nucleotides align to TRBD2. Trimming took 0 bases from V and 6 from J; bases not matched to a gene: 5. This CDR3 is 16 amino acids long. CDR1 KGHSH and CDR2 LQKENI come from the germline V gene. This CDR3 reads CASSPPIAGGLNEQFF. The CDR3 DNA is TGTGCCAGCTCACCACCCATAGCGGGGGGTCTCAATGAGCAGTTCTTC.

The rearrangement joins TRBV15 to TRBJ2-3, with D possibly being TRBD1 or TRBD2 (5 bases each). Germline loops: CDR1 LNHNV, CDR2 YYDKDF (reference sequence). The CDR3 sequence is 14 residues long. The ends were cut back, 1 base at V and 0 bases at J, with 5 bases in the middle. Here the CDR3 DNA reads TGTGCCACCAGCAGAGGGGACAGCACAGATACGCAGTATTTT. It specifies CATSRGDSTDTQYF.

This clonotype came up a few times. The V gene is TRBV6-4, the J gene TRBJ1-1; weak D call: TRBD1 (5 bases). The CDR3 has 15 residues. Germline V gene sequence: CDR1 MRHNA, CDR2 SNTAGT. The V end lost 5 bases, the J end lost 5 bases, and 18 bases lay between the germline ends. The CDR3 is CASSSGTSRFTEAFF. Here the CDR3 DNA reads TGTGCCAGCAGTTCCGGGACGTCTCGATTTACTGAAGCTTTCTTT.

In its sample, this clonotype was seen many times. The chain uses TRBV9 and TRBJ2-1; D is tentatively TRBD1 or TRBD2 (5 bases each). V lost 2 bases and J lost 5, with 11 bases in between. This CDR3 has 14 amino acids. Germline lookup yields CDR1 SGDLS and CDR2 YYNGEE. CDR3 region: CASSVGVSDNEQFF. The CDR3 DNA follows: TGTGCCAGCAGCGTGGGGGTTTCTGACAATGAGCAGTTCTTC. Looking up the rest from reference TRBV9 and TRBJ2-1 gives the full variable domain: DSGVTQTPKHLITATGQRVTLRCSPRSGDLSVYWYQQSLDQGLQFLIQYYNGEERAKGNILERFSAQQFPDLHSELNLSSLELGDSALYFCASSVGVSDNEQFFGPGTRLTVL.

The CDR3 is CASSRRRSSYNEQFF. The DNA of the CDR3 is TGTGCCAGCAGTCGCCGTAGGAGCTCCTACAATGAGCAGTTCTTC. This rearrangement joins TRBV6-2 or TRBV6-3 to TRBJ2-1; D is unclear. Deletions cut 5 bases from V and 0 bases from J, with 11 bases between. This CDR3 has 15 amino acids. CDR1 and CDR2 (germline): MNHEY, SVGEGT.

This clonotype was picked up a small number of times. This CDR3 reads CASSQGGYDEQFF. Written as DNA, the CDR3 is TGTGCCAGCAGCCAAGGGGGGTACGATGAGCAGTTCTTC. The V gene is TRBV4-2, the J gene TRBJ2-1, with D perhaps matching TRBD1 or TRBD2 (5 bases each). The length of the CDR3 is 13 residues. V was pared by 1 base and J by 8 bases, with 9 bases between. Germline assignment: CDR1 LGHNA and CDR2 YNFKEQ.

This chain joins TRBV20-1 and TRBJ2-7; D may be TRBD1 (6 bases). V lost 4 bases to trimming and J lost 3 bases, with 19 bases between them. This CDR3 comprises 15 residues. Germline-derived CDR1 and CDR2 are DFQATT and SNEGSKA (reference sequence). The CDR3 DNA reads TGCAGTGCTATACGACCTTACAGGGAGTACTACGAGCAGTACTTC. It codes for CSAIRPYREYYEQYF.

This clonotype was picked up a small number of times. The CDR3 spells CASTKGLADTGELFF. The CDR3 nucleotides read TGTGCCAGCACAAAGGGGCTAGCCGATACCGGGGAGCTGTTTTTT. V and J are TRBV6-1 and TRBJ2-2; the D gene could be TRBD1 or TRBD2 (5 bases each). The CDR3 runs to 15 residues. Trimming took off 7 bases at V and 5 bases at J, with 17 bases between the two ends. CDR1 and CDR2 from the germline V gene are MNHNS and SASEGT.

The V gene is TRBV6-1, the J gene TRBJ1-5; TRBD1 aligns across 7 bases. Looked up from germline, CDR1 is MNHNS and CDR2 is SASEGT. CDR3 length: 15 amino acids. V lost 7 bases and J lost 4; bases outside the gene matches: 10. CDR3 in DNA: TGTGCCAGCACTAGCCCCGGGACAGCGAATCAGCCCCAGCATTTT. Its translation is CASTSPGTANQPQHF.

Only a few counts were recorded for this clonotype. The chain recombines TRBV5-5 with TRBJ1-2; D possibly corresponds to TRBD1 (5 bases). This CDR3 spans 16 amino acids. With 4 bases removed from V and 4 bases from J, the gap between germline ends came to 20 bases. Germline CDR1 and CDR2: SGHKS and YYEKEE (reference sequence). The CDR3 DNA reads as TGTGCCAGCAGCCGAGACAGAGCAACTACCTTCTATGGCTACACCTTC. It specifies CASSRDRATTFYGYTF.

J is TRBJ2-1 and V is TRBV12-3 or TRBV12-4, with 12 bases matching TRBD1. CDR3 size: 15 residues. J was trimmed by 9 bases and V by 6 bases; bases with no gene match: 9. The chain's CDR3 is CASRTRDRGLFEQFF. The CDR3 DNA sequence: TGTGCCAGCAGAACCCGGGACAGGGGGCTTTTTGAGCAGTTCTTC.

This clonotype was picked up a small number of times. The chain couples TRBV28 to TRBJ1-2; TRBD1 might be the D (5 bases). The length of the CDR3 is 12 residues. Trimming cost V 7 bases and J 4 bases, with 10 bases left between them. Germline-derived CDR1 and CDR2 are MDHEN and SYDVKM. The CDR3: CASNEGSYGYTF. Written as DNA, the CDR3 is TGTGCCAGCAACGAGGGGAGCTATGGCTACACCTTC.

The rearrangement uses TRBV7-2 and TRBJ2-4; 9 bases agree with TRBD1. Germline V gene data show CDR1 as SGHTA and CDR2 as FQGNSA. This CDR3 has 14 amino acids. Trimming cost V 3 bases and J 5 bases; bases outside gene matches: 2. CDR3 sequence (DNA): TGTGCCAGCAGCTTCAGGACAGGGGAAAACATTCAGTACTTC. Residues: CASSFRTGENIQYF.

The chain has TRBV20-1 and TRBJ1-5; TRBD1 is a possible D gene (6 bases). Germline lookup yields CDR1 DFQATT and CDR2 SNEGSKA (reference sequence). There are 13 residues in the CDR3. The V gene lost 5 bases and the J gene lost 4 bases, with 12 bases spanning the gap. The CDR3 here is CSALQGRNQPQHF. DNA of the CDR3: TGCAGTGCTCTACAGGGCAGGAATCAGCCCCAGCATTTT.

This clonotype was found a few times. This chain links TRBV7-9 with TRBJ2-3; perhaps D is TRBD1 or TRBD2 (5 bases each). Trimming stripped 5 bases from V and 4 bases from J, with 13 bases between. Germline values: CDR1 SEHNR, CDR2 FQNEAQ (reference sequence). The CDR3 runs 14 residues. The CDR3 DNA sequence: TGTGCCAGCAGCGGTTGGGGGTCCGCAGATACGCAGTATTTT. Translated: CASSGWGSADTQYF.

The chain recombines TRBV7-2 with TRBJ2-1, with D maybe TRBD2 (5 bases). V lost 5 bases and J 4 bases, leaving 9 bases between the germline ends. Germline CDR1 reads SGHTA; CDR2 reads FQGNSA. The CDR3 length is 13 residues. This CDR3 reads CASSHGGYNEQFF. For the CDR3, the DNA is TGTGCCAGCAGCCATGGAGGTTACAATGAGCAGTTCTTC.

This chain connects TRBV7-2 to TRBJ2-1, with D perhaps TRBD1 or TRBD2 (5 bases each). The germline V gene encodes CDR1 SGHTA and CDR2 FQGNSA. V was clipped by 6 bases and J by 13 bases, with 19 bases between them. This CDR3 spans 13 amino acids. The DNA of the CDR3 is TGTGCCAGCAGTTACCGTCTAACGGGGCAACAGTTCTTC. This gives the protein CASSYRLTGQQFF.

The chain recombines TRBV5-1 with TRBJ1-1; no firm D call. Trimming removed 0 bases at V and 0 bases at J, with 9 bases between. This CDR3 comprises 15 residues. From germline, CDR1 is SGHRS and CDR2 YFSETQ. CDR3 nucleotide sequence: TGCGCCAGCAGCTTGGAGGCGTCCATGAACACTGAAGCTTTCTTT. Its protein product is CASSLEASMNTEAFF.